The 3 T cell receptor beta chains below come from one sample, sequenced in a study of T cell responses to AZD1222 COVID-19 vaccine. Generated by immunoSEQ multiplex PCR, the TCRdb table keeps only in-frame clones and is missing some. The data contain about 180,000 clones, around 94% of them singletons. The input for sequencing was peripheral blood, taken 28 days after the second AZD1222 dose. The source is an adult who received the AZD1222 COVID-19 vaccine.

The CDR3 DNA follows: TGTGCCAGCAGCTTAGCTGGTCGCAACGTAGTTGGAAACACCATATATTTT. Translating it yields CASSLAGRNVVGNTIYF. The chain joins TRBV7-9 to TRBJ1-3; D is unresolved. V dropped 0 bases and J dropped 3 bases, with 15 bases sitting between them. This CDR3 region has 17 residues. The germline gives CDR1 SEHNR, CDR2 FQNEAQ (reference sequence).

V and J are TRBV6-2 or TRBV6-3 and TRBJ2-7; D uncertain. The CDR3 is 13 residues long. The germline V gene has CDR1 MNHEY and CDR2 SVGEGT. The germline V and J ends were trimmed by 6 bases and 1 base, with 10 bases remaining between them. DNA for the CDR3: TGTGCCAGCAGCTTCAGTGGATCCTACGAGCAGTACTTC. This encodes CASSFSGSYEQYF.

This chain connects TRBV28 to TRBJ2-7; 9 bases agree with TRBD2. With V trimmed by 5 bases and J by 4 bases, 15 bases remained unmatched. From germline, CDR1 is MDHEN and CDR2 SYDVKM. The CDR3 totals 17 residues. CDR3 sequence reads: CASSPPGTSPAEYEQYF. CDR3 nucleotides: TGTGCCAGCAGTCCCCCGGGGACTAGCCCCGCCGAATACGAGCAGTACTTC.